This is a list of T cell receptor beta chains from one sample in a study of blood T cell repertoires in COVID-19. The table came from immunoSEQ multiplex PCR; TCRdb's copy has only in-frame clones and leaves some out. The table shows about 150,000 clones, with approximately 86% occurring only once. Source material: peripheral blood. The receptors were gathered from a man aged 70-80 years with acute or convalescent COVID-19. Both conserved end residues are part of each CDR3. A D gene is named only where the DNA matches it firmly. Only some rows state a clone size, as once, few, many or a class for expanded clones.

.,TRBV30,.,TRBJ1-3,CAWSKGDPGNTIYF,TGTGCCTGGAGTAAGGGGGATCCTGGAAACACCATATATTTT
TRBD1,TRBV5-4,.,TRBJ2-1,CASSYDRGVNEQFF,TGTGCCAGCAGCTACGACAGGGGGGTCAATGAGCAGTTCTTC
.,TRBV7-2,.,TRBJ1-4,CASSIRGGEKLFF,TGTGCCAGCAGCATCCGGGGAGGAGAAAAACTGTTTTTT
TRBD2,TRBV14,.,TRBJ2-2,CASSQDREVHGELFF,TGTGCCAGCAGCCAAGATCGGGAGGTGCACGGGGAGCTGTTTTTT
TRBD1,TRBV6-6,.,TRBJ1-6,CASSSRTGGAGSPLHF,TGTGCCAGCAGTTCCCGGACAGGGGGCGCGGGTTCACCCCTCCACTTT
TRBD2,TRBV5-4,.,TRBJ2-3,CASSSLAGGTDTQYF,TGTGCCAGCAGCTCATTAGCGGGAGGTACTGATACGCAGTATTTT
.,TRBV4-1,.,TRBJ1-1,CASSQVSGIETFF,TGCGCCAGCAGCCAAGTTTCAGGGATTGAAACTTTCTTT
TRBD2,TRBV7-3,.,TRBJ2-5,CASSPGGLETQYF,TGTGCCAGCAGCCCGGGGGGTCTAGAGACCCAGTACTTC
TRBD2,TRBV9,.,TRBJ2-2,CASSVLADPGELFF,TGTGCCAGCAGCGTCCTAGCGGATCCCGGGGAGCTGTTTTTT
.,TRBV7-5,.,TRBJ2-7,CALLLMGSGATYEQYF,TGTGCCTTACTACTTATGGGTAGCGGGGCCACCTACGAGCAGTACTTC
TRBD1,TRBV5-1,.,TRBJ1-1,CASSTTGDTEAFF,TGCGCCAGCAGCACGACAGGGGACACTGAAGCTTTCTTT
.,TRBV3-1/TRBV3-2,.,TRBJ1-1,CASSPGQSNTEAFF,TGTGCCAGCAGCCCGGGACAATCGAACACTGAAGCTTTCTTT
.,TRBV4-3,.,TRBJ1-6,CASSQEEFSPLHF,TGCGCCAGCAGCCAAGAGGAGTTTTCACCCCTCCACTTT
TRBD2,TRBV27,.,TRBJ2-2,CASSVLAEPGELFF,TGTGCCAGCAGTGTGCTAGCGGAGCCCGGGGAGCTGTTTTTT
TRBD2,TRBV9,.,TRBJ2-7,CASSVGWLAADYEQYF,TGTGCCAGCAGCGTAGGTTGGCTAGCGGCAGACTACGAGCAGTACTTC
TRBD1,TRBV14,.,TRBJ1-1,CASSQGTGIEAFF,TGTGCCAGCAGCCAAGGGACAGGTATTGAAGCTTTCTTT
.,TRBV19,.,TRBJ2-5,CASSMFGFQETQYF,TGTGCCAGTAGTATGTTCGGGTTCCAAGAGACCCAGTACTTC
TRBD1,TRBV6-5,.,TRBJ2-4,CASNSGQGNIQYF,TGTGCCAGCAATTCGGGACAGGGAAACATTCAGTACTTC
TRBD2,TRBV20-1,.,TRBJ2-7,CSASWLAGYEQYF,TGCAGTGCTAGTTGGCTAGCGGGCTACGAGCAGTACTTC
.,TRBV12-2,.,TRBJ2-7,CASRLAGSGGKLAGGSYEQYF,TGTGCAAGTCGCTTAGCGGGGTCAGGGGGAAAGCTAGCGGGAGGGTCCTACGAGCAGTACTTC
.,TRBV7-3,.,TRBJ2-1,CASSPGLNNEQFF,TGTGCCAGCAGCCCGGGACTCAACAATGAGCAGTTCTTC
.,TRBV30,.,TRBJ1-2,CAWSRRVGYGYTF,TGTGCCTGGAGTAGGAGGGTTGGCTATGGCTACACCTTC
TRBD1,TRBV6-2/TRBV6-3,.,TRBJ2-3,CASSSQQGPRDTQYF,TGTGCCAGCAGTTCCCAACAGGGGCCAAGGGATACGCAGTATTTT
.,TRBV27,.,TRBJ1-1,CASSYSTNTEAFF,TGTGCCAGCAGTTACAGCACGAACACTGAAGCTTTCTTT
TRBD2,TRBV7-2,.,TRBJ2-2,CASSSTTSGAGELFF,TGTGCCAGCAGCTCGACGACTAGCGGGGCCGGGGAGCTGTTTTTT
TRBD1,TRBV18,once,TRBJ2-1,CASSRGQGDGNEQFF,TGTGCCAGCTCCCGCGGACAGGGGGACGGCAATGAGCAGTTCTTC
TRBD1,TRBV5-1,few,TRBJ2-1,CASSLGTGGGNEQFF,TGCGCCAGCAGCTTGGGTACAGGGGGCGGGAATGAGCAGTTCTTC
TRBD2,TRBV28,.,TRBJ2-7,CASSRTSGEQYF,TGTGCCAGCAGTCGGACTAGCGGCGAGCAGTACTTC
TRBD2,TRBV19,.,TRBJ2-1,CASSIKGLEYNEQFF,TGTGCCAGTAGTATCAAAGGACTAGAATACAATGAGCAGTTCTTC
.,TRBV6-2/TRBV6-3,.,TRBJ1-5,CASSSPGQGVNQPQHF,TGTGCCAGCAGCTCTCCGGGACAAGGAGTCAATCAGCCCCAGCATTTT
TRBD2,TRBV5-1,.,TRBJ2-2,CASSLDGSGRDGTGELFF,TGCGCCAGCAGCTTGGACGGTAGCGGGAGGGATGGCACCGGGGAGCTGTTTTTT
.,TRBV4-1,.,TRBJ1-2,CASSSGATTEGGYTF,TGCGCCAGCAGTTCAGGGGCTACCACCGAGGGTGGCTACACCTTC
.,TRBV5-1,.,TRBJ1-1,CASSLVRGKAAEAFF,TGCGCCAGCAGCTTGGTAAGGGGAAAGGCCGCTGAAGCTTTCTTT
.,TRBV27,.,TRBJ2-3,CASSRPPGNTDTQYF,TGTGCCAGCAGTCGCCCCCCGGGGAACACAGATACGCAGTATTTT
.,TRBV19,.,TRBJ2-7,CASSIGSVYEQYF,TGTGCCAGTAGTATCGGTAGCGTGTACGAGCAGTACTTC
TRBD1,TRBV28,.,TRBJ1-2,CASSGTLTGEYGYTF,TGTGCCAGCAGCGGGACCTTGACAGGGGAGTATGGCTACACCTTC
.,TRBV6-5,.,TRBJ2-1,CASTPDRSSYNEQFF,TGTGCCAGCACCCCAGACAGGAGCTCCTACAATGAGCAGTTCTTC
.,TRBV11-2,.,TRBJ2-1,CASSSLGGAVSYNEQFF,TGTGCCAGCAGCTCCTTAGGGGGAGCGGTTTCCTACAATGAGCAGTTCTTC
.,TRBV12-3/TRBV12-4,.,TRBJ2-7,CASTLSGLSEQYF,TGTGCCAGCACCCTTAGCGGCCTCAGCGAGCAGTACTTC
TRBD2,TRBV28,.,TRBJ2-7,CASSLRAWPTSSHEQYF,TGTGCCAGCAGTTTACGCGCTTGGCCGACTAGCTCTCACGAGCAGTACTTC
.,TRBV28,.,TRBJ1-1,CASSLGPRVAFF,TGTGCCAGCAGTTTAGGCCCCCGGGTAGCTTTCTTT
.,TRBV18,few,TRBJ2-1,CASSARELGRNEQFF,TGTGCCAGCTCAGCCCGGGAGCTGGGTCGTAATGAGCAGTTCTTC
TRBD2,TRBV5-1,.,TRBJ2-1,CASSWDYLYNEQFF,TGCGCCAGCAGCTGGGACTACCTCTACAATGAGCAGTTCTTC
.,TRBV27,.,TRBJ1-4,CASSKRIGTSREKLFF,TGTGCCAGCAGTAAACGGATCGGGACATCTCGTGAAAAACTGTTTTTT
.,TRBV13,.,TRBJ2-2,CASSFTMTGELFF,TGTGCCAGCAGCTTCACTATGACCGGGGAGCTGTTTTTT
TRBD2,TRBV28,.,TRBJ2-1,CASSWTSGLGSYNEQFF,TGTGCCAGCAGTTGGACTAGCGGGCTAGGGTCCTACAATGAGCAGTTCTTC
TRBD1,TRBV28,.,TRBJ2-4,CASSLPGQLIAKNIQYF,TGTGCCAGCAGTTTACCGGGACAGCTAATAGCCAAAAACATTCAGTACTTC
TRBD1,TRBV28,.,TRBJ1-5,CATRFEGGVSNQPQHF,TGTGCCACCCGTTTTGAAGGGGGCGTGAGCAATCAGCCCCAGCATTTT
TRBD2,TRBV5-8,few,TRBJ2-2,CASSLTRLAGGRTGELFF,TGTGCCAGCAGCTTGACCAGACTAGCGGGAGGGCGCACCGGGGAGCTGTTTTTT
TRBD1,TRBV9,.,TRBJ2-7,CASSVGQGQGEQYF,TGTGCCAGCAGCGTAGGACAGGGGCAGGGCGAGCAGTACTTC
.,TRBV7-3,.,TRBJ2-2,CASSPLRNTGELFF,TGTGCCAGCAGTCCCCTCAGGAACACCGGGGAGCTGTTTTTT
.,TRBV7-2,.,TRBJ2-5,CASSLVGQFGETQYF,TGTGCCAGCAGCTTGGTGGGCCAATTCGGAGAGACCCAGTACTTC
.,TRBV10-1,.,TRBJ1-6,CASSVTGWAPLHF,TGCGCCAGCAGTGTAACAGGGTGGGCACCCCTCCACTTT
.,TRBV11-2,.,TRBJ1-4,CASSPLGQGYEKLFF,TGTGCCAGCAGCCCCTTAGGGCAGGGTTATGAAAAACTGTTTTTT